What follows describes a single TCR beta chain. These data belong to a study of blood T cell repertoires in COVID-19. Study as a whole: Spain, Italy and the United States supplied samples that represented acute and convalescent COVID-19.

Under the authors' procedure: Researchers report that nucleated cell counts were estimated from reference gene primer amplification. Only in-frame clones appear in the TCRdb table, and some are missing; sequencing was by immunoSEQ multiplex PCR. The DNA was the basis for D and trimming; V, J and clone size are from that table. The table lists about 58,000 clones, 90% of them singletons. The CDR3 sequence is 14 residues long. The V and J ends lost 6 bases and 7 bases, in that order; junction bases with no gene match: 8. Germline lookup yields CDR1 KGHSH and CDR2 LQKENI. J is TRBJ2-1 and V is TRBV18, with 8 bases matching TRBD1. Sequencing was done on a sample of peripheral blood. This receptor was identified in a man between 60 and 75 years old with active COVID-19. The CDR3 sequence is CASSSQGAGNEQFF. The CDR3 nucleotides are TGTGCCAGCTCCTCGCAGGGGGCGGGGAATGAGCAGTTCTTC.